These T cell receptor beta chains were read from a single sample in a study of blood T cell repertoires in COVID-19. Using immunoSEQ multiplex PCR, the repertoire was profiled, and TCRdb retains in-frame clones only, with some absent. The sample includes 150,000 to 200,000 clones, just under 80% of them seen just once. The sample comprised peripheral blood. These receptors originate from a woman aged 80 or over with active or convalescent COVID-19. Each CDR3 is given with its conserved first and last residue. The D gene is left open where the match is weak. Size is omitted from some rows. Given values are once, few, many or a class for expanded clones.

CDR3 protein: CASKLPGMNTEAFF
CDR3 DNA: TGTGCCAGTAAACTTCCAGGGATGAACACTGAAGCTTTCTTT
clone size: NA
V gene: TRBV19
D gene: NA
J gene: TRBJ1-1

CDR3 protein: CASSELGGTGARYGYTF
CDR3 DNA: TGCGCCAGCAGTGAGTTGGGGGGGACAGGGGCTCGCTATGGCTACACCTTC
clone size: NA
V gene: TRBV10-2
D gene: TRBD1
J gene: TRBJ1-2

CDR3 protein: CASSQDQATYEQYF
CDR3 DNA: TGTGCCAGCAGCCAAGACCAGGCAACCTACGAGCAGTACTTC
clone size: NA
V gene: TRBV4-2
D gene: NA
J gene: TRBJ2-7

CDR3 protein: CASSLEQGHETQYF
CDR3 DNA: TGTGCCAGCAGCTTGGAACAGGGCCACGAGACCCAGTACTTC
clone size: NA
V gene: TRBV5-8
D gene: NA
J gene: TRBJ2-5

CDR3 protein: CASSRTRSTEAFF
CDR3 DNA: TGTGCCAGCAGTCGTACAAGAAGCACTGAAGCTTTCTTT
clone size: NA
V gene: TRBV7-2
D gene: NA
J gene: TRBJ1-1

CDR3 protein: CASSSQGSWNQPQHF
CDR3 DNA: TGTGCCAGCAGTTCCCAGGGGTCTTGGAATCAGCCCCAGCATTTT
clone size: few
V gene: TRBV28
D gene: NA
J gene: TRBJ1-5

CDR3 protein: CASSPGLNLSGNTIYF
CDR3 DNA: TGTGCCAGCTCACCAGGGCTTAACCTCTCTGGAAACACCATATATTTT
clone size: NA
V gene: TRBV18
D gene: NA
J gene: TRBJ1-3

CDR3 protein: CASSFRVDYGYTF
CDR3 DNA: TGTGCCAGCAGCTTCAGGGTGGACTATGGCTACACCTTC
clone size: once
V gene: TRBV5-8
D gene: NA
J gene: TRBJ1-2

CDR3 protein: CASSPPGGDEQFF
CDR3 DNA: TGTGCCAGCTCACCGCCGGGGGGCGATGAGCAGTTCTTC
clone size: NA
V gene: TRBV18
D gene: NA
J gene: TRBJ2-1

CDR3 protein: CASSLFTGDTEAFF
CDR3 DNA: TGTGCCAGCAGTTTATTTACGGGGGACACTGAAGCTTTCTTT
clone size: few
V gene: TRBV27
D gene: NA
J gene: TRBJ1-1

CDR3 protein: CASRPRGSGNTIYF
CDR3 DNA: TGTGCCAGCAGGCCCCGAGGCTCTGGAAACACCATATATTTT
clone size: once
V gene: TRBV6-5
D gene: NA
J gene: TRBJ1-3

CDR3 protein: CASRGLRGPVYGYTF
CDR3 DNA: TGTGCCAGCAGGGGGTTAAGGGGGCCGGTCTATGGCTACACCTTC
clone size: once
V gene: TRBV27
D gene: TRBD1
J gene: TRBJ1-2

CDR3 protein: CASSQLSQGEAFF
CDR3 DNA: TGTGCCAGCAGTCAACTAAGTCAGGGTGAAGCTTTCTTT
clone size: few
V gene: TRBV7-3
D gene: NA
J gene: TRBJ1-1

CDR3 protein: CASSHGLGGSTDTQYF
CDR3 DNA: TGTGCCAGCAGCCACGGTTTGGGGGGTAGCACAGATACGCAGTATTTT
clone size: NA
V gene: TRBV3-1/TRBV3-2
D gene: NA
J gene: TRBJ2-3

CDR3 protein: CASSSYSYGYTF
CDR3 DNA: TGTGCCAGCAGCTCCTACTCCTATGGCTACACCTTC
clone size: NA
V gene: TRBV7-9
D gene: NA
J gene: TRBJ1-2

CDR3 protein: CASSLYWGDSPLHF
CDR3 DNA: TGTGCCAGCAGTTTATATTGGGGGGACTCACCCCTCCACTTT
clone size: once
V gene: TRBV27
D gene: NA
J gene: TRBJ1-6

CDR3 protein: CASSASSNQPQHF
CDR3 DNA: TGTGCCAGCAGCGCGTCGAGCAATCAGCCCCAGCATTTT
clone size: many
V gene: TRBV7-2
D gene: NA
J gene: TRBJ1-5

CDR3 protein: CASSYSVTAGEQYF
CDR3 DNA: TGTGCCAGCAGTTACTCGGTCACCGCGGGCGAGCAGTACTTC
clone size: NA
V gene: TRBV6-5
D gene: NA
J gene: TRBJ2-7

CDR3 protein: CASSPVTGKDNEKLFF
CDR3 DNA: TGCGCCAGCAGCCCGGTGACAGGGAAGGATAATGAAAAACTGTTTTTT
clone size: NA
V gene: TRBV5-1
D gene: TRBD1
J gene: TRBJ1-4

CDR3 protein: CASRHQQGLNTEAFF
CDR3 DNA: TGTGCCAGCAGACATCAACAGGGGCTGAACACTGAAGCTTTCTTT
clone size: NA
V gene: TRBV7-9
D gene: TRBD1
J gene: TRBJ1-1

CDR3 protein: CATSRAVGREDEQYF
CDR3 DNA: TGTGCCACCAGCAGAGCGGTTGGCAGGGAGGACGAGCAGTACTTC
clone size: NA
V gene: TRBV15
D gene: NA
J gene: TRBJ2-7

CDR3 protein: CASSPPGAGVRYGYTF
CDR3 DNA: TGTGCCAGCTCACCACCGGGGGCAGGGGTCCGCTATGGCTACACCTTC
clone size: NA
V gene: TRBV18
D gene: NA
J gene: TRBJ1-2

CDR3 protein: CAISRAYNSPLHF
CDR3 DNA: TGTGCCATCTCGAGGGCGTATAATTCACCCCTCCACTTT
clone size: NA
V gene: TRBV2
D gene: NA
J gene: TRBJ1-6

CDR3 protein: CASSEERGGSGNTIYF
CDR3 DNA: TGTGCCAGCAGTGAAGAGCGCGGGGGGTCTGGAAACACCATATATTTT
clone size: NA
V gene: TRBV6-1
D gene: NA
J gene: TRBJ1-3

CDR3 protein: CASSSLGTYNSPLHF
CDR3 DNA: TGTGCCAGCAGCTCCCTGGGCACCTATAATTCACCCCTCCACTTT
clone size: NA
V gene: TRBV28
D gene: NA
J gene: TRBJ1-6

CDR3 protein: CASTANSGGAFDEQFF
CDR3 DNA: TGTGCCAGCACCGCCAATAGCGGGGGGGCGTTCGATGAGCAGTTCTTC
clone size: NA
V gene: TRBV9
D gene: TRBD2
J gene: TRBJ2-1

CDR3 protein: CASSVGVSETYEQYF
CDR3 DNA: TGTGCCAGCAGCGTAGGGGTGTCGGAGACCTACGAGCAGTACTTC
clone size: NA
V gene: TRBV9
D gene: NA
J gene: TRBJ2-7